A selection of T cell receptor beta chains follows, all from one sample in a study of blood T cells in healthy people across ages. In TCRdb, the 5' RACE reads were re-called with MiXCR into one record per CDR3 protein. The data show about 800,000 distinct CDR3 sequences, 46% seen once. Specimen: blood. These receptors were obtained from a man older than 75 in good health. The CDR3 runs from the conserved cysteine through the conserved F or W. Each record gives: J gene, clone size, V gene, D gene, CDR3 protein, CDR3 DNA. A D gene is named only where the DNA matches it firmly. Size is stated for part of the rows, as once, few or many counts, or as a class when the clone is expanded.

>TRBJ1-2|many|TRBV20-1|TRBD1
CSADRGRIGYTF
TGCAGTGCTGACAGGGGGCGAATCGGCTACACCTTC
>TRBJ2-5|NA|TRBV5-1|NA
CASSLGSGPRETQYF
TGCGCCAGCAGCTTGGGGAGCGGACCTCGGGAGACCCAGTACTTC
>TRBJ2-3|NA|TRBV5-1|NA
CASSLEGDWSYF
TGCGCCAGCAGCTTGGAAGGGGACTGGTCGTATTTT
>TRBJ2-1|NA|TRBV20-1|TRBD2
CSATLGTSVHNEQFF
TGCAGTGCTACGTTAGGGACTAGCGTCCACAATGAGCAGTTCTTC
>TRBJ2-5|NA|TRBV3-1|NA
CASSPMGRETQYF
TGTGCCAGCAGCCCCATGGGCAGGGAGACCCAGTACTTC
>TRBJ2-1|NA|TRBV7-6|TRBD2
CVSGESSYNEQFF
TGTGTCAGCGGGGAGAGCTCCTACAATGAGCAGTTCTTC
>TRBJ2-7|few|TRBV12-3/TRBV12-4|NA
CATAVGYAYEQYF
TGTGCCACCGCCGTGGGCTACGCCTACGAGCAGTACTTC
>TRBJ2-1|many|TRBV7-2|NA
CASSPRGGDNEQFF
TGTGCCAGCAGCCCCCGTGGAGGGGACAATGAGCAGTTCTTC
>TRBJ2-5|few|TRBV20-1|TRBD1
CSATGTGGETQYF
TGCAGTGCCACTGGGACAGGGGGAGAGACCCAGTACTTC
>TRBJ2-3|few|TRBV13|NA
CASSEPGSDTQYF
TGTGCCAGCAGCGAACCTGGGTCAGATACGCAGTATTTT
>TRBJ2-1|few|TRBV12-5|TRBD2
CASGQGLAGYNEQFF
TGTGCTAGTGGCCAAGGACTAGCGGGTTACAATGAGCAGTTCTTC
>TRBJ2-6|NA|TRBV5-1|NA
CASSLYQVSGANVLTF
TGCGCCAGCAGCTTATACCAAGTCTCTGGGGCCAACGTCCTGACTTTC
>TRBJ2-1|few|TRBV3-1|NA
CASSQDRGAEPQFF
TGTGCCAGCAGCCAAGATCGGGGTGCCGAACCGCAGTTCTTC
>TRBJ2-1|once|TRBV12-3/TRBV12-4|NA
CASSPTQGEQFF
TGTGCCAGCAGCCCTACCCAGGGTGAGCAGTTCTTC
>TRBJ1-6|NA|TRBV4-1|TRBD1
CASRPVTGDRSPLHF
TGCGCCAGCAGACCCGTGACAGGGGATCGATCACCCCTCCACTTT
>TRBJ2-7|few|TRBV3-1|NA
CASSQFSGFEQYF
TGTGCCAGCAGCCAATTCTCAGGGTTCGAGCAGTACTTC
>TRBJ2-1|NA|TRBV13|NA
CASSVVGPRGEQFF
TGTGCCAGCAGCGTAGTCGGGCCTAGGGGTGAGCAGTTCTTC
>TRBJ2-5|NA|TRBV20-1|NA
CSATMWNEQYF
TGCAGTGCTACAATGTGGAATGAGCAGTACTTC
>TRBJ2-7|few|TRBV5-6|TRBD2
CASSDLAGSPYEQYF
TGTGCCAGCAGCGATCTAGCGGGATCACCCTACGAGCAGTACTTC
>TRBJ1-6|NA|TRBV5-1|TRBD1
CASSLVGQENSPLHF
TGCGCCAGCAGCTTGGTAGGACAGGAAAATTCACCCCTCCACTTT
>TRBJ2-7|few|TRBV6-2/TRBV6-3|NA
CASSFSYRETGEQYF
TGTGCCAGCAGCTTTTCCTACAGGGAAACAGGCGAGCAGTACTTC
>TRBJ2-6|NA|TRBV4-3|TRBD1
CASSQGGTGKAGANVLTF
TGCGCCAGCAGCCAAGGAGGGACAGGGAAGGCAGGGGCCAACGTCCTGACTTTC
>TRBJ2-7|many|TRBV4-2|TRBD1
CASSQDVTGGVYEQYF
TGTGCCAGCAGCCAAGATGTGACAGGGGGCGTCTACGAGCAGTACTTC
>TRBJ2-4|NA|TRBV5-1|TRBD1
CASSSDRPPVNIQYF
TGCGCCAGCAGCTCGGACAGGCCCCCGGTGAACATTCAGTACTTC
>TRBJ2-7|NA|TRBV18|NA
CASSPLTGGSGEQYF
TGTGCCAGCTCACCACTGACAGGAGGGTCCGGAGAGCAGTACTTC
>TRBJ2-7|many|TRBV29-1|TRBD2
CSVGAGASYEQYF
TGCAGCGTTGGAGCGGGAGCCTCCTACGAGCAGTACTTC
>TRBJ2-7|NA|TRBV20-1|TRBD2
CSAEKTSVSSYNEQYF
TGCAGTGCTGAGAAGACTAGCGTTAGCTCCTACAATGAGCAGTACTTC
>TRBJ2-5|NA|TRBV5-1|TRBD2
CASSSYGAGEGRVYNEQYF
TGCGCCAGCAGCTCGTACGGGGCGGGAGAAGGTAGAGTGTACAATGAGCAGTACTTC
>TRBJ2-7|NA|TRBV7-2|NA
CASSSQAGSHYEQYF
TGTGCCAGCAGCTCTCAAGCGGGTTCTCATTACGAGCAGTACTTC
>TRBJ2-5|NA|TRBV20-1|TRBD2
CSARAPWREGRETQYF
TGCAGTGCTAGAGCCCCTTGGCGGGAGGGCCGAGAGACCCAGTACTTC
>TRBJ2-4|NA|TRBV6-1|NA
CASRGGPARDIQYF
TGTGCCAGCAGGGGCGGGCCAGCTAGGGACATTCAGTACTTC
>TRBJ1-2|few|TRBV7-2|NA
CASSFENYGYTF
TGCGCCAGCAGCTTCGAGAACTATGGCTACACCTTC
>TRBJ2-1|few|TRBV5-1|NA
CASSLASDNEQFF
TGCGCCAGCAGCTTGGCGTCCGACAATGAGCAGTTCTTC
>TRBJ2-7|NA|TRBV24-1|TRBD2
CATRDGTRLSYEQYF
TGTGCCACCAGAGACGGGACTAGACTCTCCTACGAGCAGTACTTC
>TRBJ2-1|NA|TRBV15|TRBD2
CATSPGQAGTSAYNEQFF
TGTGCCACCAGCCCCGGACAGGCCGGGACTAGCGCATACAATGAGCAGTTCTTC
>TRBJ2-3|NA|TRBV5-1|TRBD1
CASNTGQGAPTDTQYF
TGCGCCAGCAACACGGGACAGGGGGCACCCACAGATACGCAGTATTTT
>TRBJ2-1|few|TRBV5-1|TRBD2
CASSLAGVAGGPLNEQFF
TGCGCCAGCAGCTTGGCCGGGGTTGCGGGAGGGCCGCTAAATGAGCAGTTCTTC